Reported below is one T cell receptor beta chain. CDR3 size: 16 residues. CDR1 MNHNS and CDR2 SASEGT come from the germline V gene. Deletions cut 1 base from V and 2 bases from J, with 15 bases between. This entry belongs to a study of cytotoxic CD8 clonotypes in ibrutinib-treated CLL. The protocol was immunoSEQ multiplex PCR, while the TCRdb copy is restricted to in-frame clones and leaves out a portion. The profile shows tens of thousands of clones, around 84% of them singletons. The rearrangement uses TRBV6-1 and TRBJ2-7; TRBD2 is a possible D gene (5 bases). This receptor was obtained from a human donor with chronic lymphocytic leukemia. The material was PBMCs, obtained before ibrutinib treatment. DNA of the CDR3: TGTGCCAGCAGTGAAGGGGTGGCTGGCGGGCCCTACGAGCAGTACTTC. Translating it yields CASSEGVAGGPYEQYF.